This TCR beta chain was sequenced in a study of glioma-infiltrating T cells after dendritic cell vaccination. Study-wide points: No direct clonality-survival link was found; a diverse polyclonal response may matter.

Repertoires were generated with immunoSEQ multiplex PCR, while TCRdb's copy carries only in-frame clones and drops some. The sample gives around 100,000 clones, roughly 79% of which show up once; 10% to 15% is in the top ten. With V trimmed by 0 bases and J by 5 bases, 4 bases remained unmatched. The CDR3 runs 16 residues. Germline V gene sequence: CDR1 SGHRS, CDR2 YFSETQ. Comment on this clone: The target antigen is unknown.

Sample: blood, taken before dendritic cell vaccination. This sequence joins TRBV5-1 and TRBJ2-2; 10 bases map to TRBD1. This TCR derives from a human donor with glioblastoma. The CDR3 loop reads CASSLAAGQGTGELFF. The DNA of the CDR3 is TGCGCCAGCAGCTTGGCCGCGGGACAGGGGACCGGGGAGCTGTTTTTT.